These 27 T cell receptor beta chains came from one sample sequenced in a study of cytomegalovirus exposure and HLA in healthy donors. Amplification used 60 Vbeta primers and 13 Jbeta primers. Assay: immunoSEQ multiplex PCR; the TCRdb copy retains only in-frame clones and omits some. The sample includes approximately 180,000 clones, less than 85% of them seen just once. Sequences were obtained from PBMCs. These receptors all come from a man aged 18 to 29 in good health and CMV-seronegative.

The gene calls are TRBV2 and TRBJ1-5; tentative D call: TRBD1 (5 bases). Germline V gives CDR1 SNHLY, CDR2 FYNNEI. V was shortened by 6 bases and J by 4 bases, with 10 bases between the two germline ends. The CDR3 contains 13 residues. The CDR3 region has the DNA TGTGCCAGCAGGGGCCGGGGGAATCAGCCCCAGCATTTT. This translates into CASRGRGNQPQHF. Looking up the rest from reference TRBV2 and TRBJ1-5 gives the full variable domain: EPEVTQTPSHQVTQMGQEVILRCVPISNHLYFYWYRQILGQKVEFLVSFYNNEISEKSEIFDDQFSVERPDGSNFTLKIRSTKLEDSAMYFCASRGRGNQPQHFGDGTRLSIL.

This chain links TRBV27 with TRBJ1-1; perhaps TRBD1 as D (5 bases). Trimming took off 5 bases at V and 6 bases at J, with 19 bases between the two ends. The germline CDR1 and CDR2 sequences are MNHEY and SMNVEV (reference sequence). The CDR3 is made up of 15 amino acids. The CDR3: CASSPAGGGGPEAFF. The CDR3 DNA reads as TGTGCCAGCAGTCCGGCCGGGGGAGGCGGGCCTGAAGCTTTCTTT.

The gene calls are TRBV30 and TRBJ2-5; D might be TRBD2 (6 bases). Per germline, CDR1 GTSNPN and CDR2 SVGIG (reference sequence). V gave up 4 bases and J gave up 2 bases, with 11 bases separating them. This CDR3 contains 13 residues. In nucleotides, the CDR3 is TGTGCCTGGAACTGGGAGGTTCAAGAGACCCAGTACTTC. Amino acid sequence: CAWNWEVQETQYF.

The V call is TRBV2, the J call TRBJ2-5; the D gene is possibly TRBD2 (6 bases). CDR1 is SNHLY and CDR2 is FYNNEI in the germline V gene. The CDR3 totals 13 residues. V was cut by 5 bases and J by 5 bases, with 12 bases left in between. The CDR3 spells CASSKLARETQYF. The CDR3 DNA reads as TGTGCCAGCAGTAAACTAGCTCGGGAGACCCAGTACTTC.

The chain uses TRBV6-1 and TRBJ2-3; D is possibly TRBD2 (6 bases). The CDR3 is 17 amino acids. Germline V gene sequence: CDR1 MNHNS, CDR2 SASEGT. The germline V and J ends were trimmed by 4 bases and 0 bases, with 17 bases remaining between them. CDR3 DNA: TGTGCCAGCAGTGTAACCCCCGGAGGGCTAAGCACAGATACGCAGTATTTT. Protein: CASSVTPGGLSTDTQYF.

The chain carries TRBV7-3 and TRBJ1-1; TRBD1 agrees at 7 bases. The CDR3 contains 14 residues. Germline CDR1 reads SGHTA; CDR2 reads FQGTGA. The junction had 16 bases not matched to a gene; V was cut back by 7 bases and J by 11 bases. The CDR3 nucleotides read TGTGCCAGCATTCTCCGGGACAGTCCTTCTTCGGCTTTCTTT. This gives the protein CASILRDSPSSAFF.

The genes are TRBV7-6 and TRBJ2-5, with D possibly being TRBD2 (6 bases). The CDR3 covers 14 residues. V was trimmed by 5 bases and J by 2 bases, leaving 12 bases between them. The V gene's germline CDR1 is SGHVS and CDR2 FNYEAQ. CDR3 bases: TGTGCCAGCAGCCCGGGACTTTCACAAGAGACCCAGTACTTC. It codes for CASSPGLSQETQYF.

The chain employs TRBV12-2 and TRBJ1-1; the table's D call TRBD1 went unverified against the DNA. TRBV12-2 constitutes a pseudogene. CDR3 length: 18 amino acids. CDR3 nucleotides: TGTGCAAGTCGCCCTCAAGGACGGCCGGGACACCTGAACACTGAAGCTTTCTTT. Encoded protein: CASRPQGRPGHLNTEAFF.

The V gene is TRBV28, the J gene TRBJ2-1; TRBD2 matches 13 bases. V lost 8 bases to trimming and J lost 0 bases; unmatched junction nucleotides: 7. The CDR3 spans 17 residues. Germline V lookup: CDR1 MDHEN, CDR2 SYDVKM. The CDR3 DNA follows: TGTGCCAGCGACTTCAGGACTAGCGGGAGCTCCTACAATGAGCAGTTCTTC. This codes for CASDFRTSGSSYNEQFF.

This chain links TRBV6-5 with TRBJ2-2; maybe TRBD1 (6 bases). V shed 6 bases and J shed 5 bases, with 13 bases lying between them. This CDR3 is 14 amino acids long. Germline CDR1 is MNHEY and CDR2 is SVGAGI. CDR3 nucleotides: TGTGCCAGCAGCCCAGGGGCAAGGACCGGGGAGCTGTTTTTT. Encoded protein: CASSPGARTGELFF.

The chain carries TRBV15 and TRBJ1-2, with 10 bases that match TRBD1. The CDR3 runs 16 residues. Trimming cost V 0 bases and J 7 bases; bases outside gene matches: 8. The germline V gene has CDR1 LNHNV and CDR2 YYDKDF (reference sequence). The CDR3 nucleotides are TGTGCCACCAGCAGAGACCAGGACAGGGGGGTGGGTGGCTACACCTTC. Translated, it gives CATSRDQDRGVGGYTF.

This clone was seen once. The chain combines TRBV15 with TRBJ2-1; TRBD1 aligns across 9 bases. Germline lookup yields CDR1 LNHNV and CDR2 YYDKDF (reference sequence). This CDR3 has 16 residues. The V segment lost 5 bases and the J segment 7 bases; nucleotides outside the gene matches: 12. CDR3 nucleotides: TGTGCCACCAGCCGAAATCCGGGACAGGGCAGGAATGAGCAGTTCTTC. This gives the protein CATSRNPGQGRNEQFF. The full variable domain, rest sourced from reference TRBV15 and TRBJ2-1, is DAMVIQNPRYQVTQFGKPVTLSCSQTLNHNVMYWYQQKSSQAPKLLFHYYDKDFNNEADTPDNFQSRRPNTSFCFLDIRSPGLGDTAMYLCATSRNPGQGRNEQFFGPGTRLTVL.

This rearrangement joins TRBV19 to TRBJ1-1; 8 nucleotides agree with TRBD1. This CDR3 spans 13 amino acids. Trimming at V came to 10 bases and at J to 4 bases, leaving 8 bases not matched to a gene. Germline V gene lookup returns CDR1 LNHDA and CDR2 SQIVND (reference sequence). The DNA for the CDR3 is TGTGCCACTAGGACAGGGACGGTCACTGAAGCTTTCTTT. Translating it yields CATRTGTVTEAFF. Based on the CDR3 plus reference TRBV19 and TRBJ1-1, the full variable domain is DGGITQSPKYLFRKEGQNVTLSCEQNLNHDAMYWYRQDPGQGLRLIYYSQIVNDFQKGDIAEGYSVSREKKESFPLTVTSAQKNPTAFYLCATRTGTVTEAFFGQGTRLTVV.

The V and J genes are TRBV19 and TRBJ1-1; D is uncertain. Trimming shortened V by 4 bases and J by 8 bases, and 14 bases separated the two germline ends. The CDR3 contains 13 residues. CDR1 is LNHDA and CDR2 is SQIVND in the germline V gene (reference sequence). CDR3 in DNA: TGTGCCAGTAGTACGTTGTGGCAGGAAGAAGCTTTCTTT. Translating gives CASSTLWQEEAFF.

This chain links TRBV5-4 with TRBJ2-5; 12 nucleotides align to TRBD2. After removal of 2 bases from V and 3 bases from J, the junction contained 2 bases not matched to a gene. This CDR3 is built from 15 residues. In germline, CDR1 is SGHNT, CDR2 YYREEE (reference sequence). The CDR3 reads CASSFGLAGKETQYF. As DNA, the CDR3 is TGTGCCAGCAGCTTTGGACTAGCGGGGAAAGAGACCCAGTACTTC.

This clone has just one count. The chain has TRBV7-9 and TRBJ2-1, with TRBD2 matching 10 bases. Germline loops: CDR1 SEHNR, CDR2 FQNEAQ (reference sequence). CDR3 size: 16 residues. The trim removed 4 bases at V and 8 bases at J, leaving 11 bases unmatched. CDR3 sequence (DNA): TGTGCCAGCAGCTGGGCAGCGGGGGGGCTCGACGATGAGCAGTTCTTC. Residues: CASSWAAGGLDDEQFF.

CDR3 sequence (DNA): TGTGCCAGCAGCCCCGGGACAGTTAACACTGAAGCTTTCTTT. As protein: CASSPGTVNTEAFF. This chain joins TRBV7-2 and TRBJ1-1, with 7 bases fitting TRBD1. Trimming removed 5 bases from V and 2 bases from J; junction bases left unmatched: 5. Germline V lookup: CDR1 SGHTA, CDR2 FQGNSA. The length of the CDR3 is 14 residues. Variable domain in full (rest from reference TRBV7-2 and TRBJ1-1): GAGVSQSPSNKVTEKGKDVELRCDPISGHTALYWYRQSLGQGLEFLIYFQGNSAPDKSGLPSDRFSAERTGGSVSTLTIQRTQQEDSAVYLCASSPGTVNTEAFFGQGTRLTVV.

The sample holds one count of this clone. The chain uses TRBV5-1 and TRBJ1-2; 9 bases fit TRBD1. The length of the CDR3 is 15 residues. Looked up from germline, CDR1 is SGHRS and CDR2 is YFSETQ. V was pared by 2 bases and J by 8 bases, with 10 bases of the junction left unmatched. The CDR3 DNA reads TGCGCCAGCAGCTTAGACCCTACAGGGGGCGCCGGCTACACCTTC. It yields the protein CASSLDPTGGAGYTF.

V gene TRBV28 combines with J gene TRBJ1-5; 9 nucleotides agree with TRBD1. Germline CDR1 reads MDHEN; CDR2 reads SYDVKM. With V trimmed by 3 bases and J by 4 bases, 13 bases remained unmatched. CDR3 length equals 18 residues. The CDR3 spells CASSLITLDRGLNQPQHF. CDR3 DNA: TGTGCCAGCAGTTTGATCACCTTGGACAGGGGTCTTAATCAGCCCCAGCATTTT.

The chain links TRBV27 to TRBJ1-3; D is unclear. Germline loops: CDR1 MNHEY, CDR2 SMNVEV (reference sequence). The V and J ends lost 6 bases and 0 bases respectively, with 9 bases between them. There are 14 residues in the CDR3. In nucleotides, the CDR3 is TGTGCCAGCAGGCCACTTTACTCTGGAAACACCATATATTTT. It codes for CASRPLYSGNTIYF.

V is TRBV25-1 and J is TRBJ1-1; D remains ambiguous. Germline V gives CDR1 MGHDK, CDR2 SYGVNS. Trimming left V 4 bases short and J 4 bases short, with 16 bases between. This CDR3 has 15 residues. The CDR3 protein is CASSGGALGPTEAFF. DNA for the CDR3: TGTGCCAGCAGTGGGGGAGCCTTAGGGCCCACTGAAGCTTTCTTT.

The chain links TRBV4-2 to TRBJ2-1, with 14 nucleotides matching TRBD2. V lost 1 base to trimming and J lost 8 bases; unmatched junction nucleotides: 16. The V gene's germline CDR1 is LGHNA and CDR2 YNFKEQ. The CDR3 is made up of 20 amino acids. The CDR3 DNA reads as TGTGCCAGCAGCCAAGTCTCAGGGTTCGTGGGACTAGCGGGAGAGGATGAGCAGTTCTTC. Its translation: CASSQVSGFVGLAGEDEQFF.

This sequence joins TRBV9 and TRBJ2-2; D may be TRBD1 (6 bases). Per the germline V gene, CDR1 is SGDLS and CDR2 is YYNGEE. Trimming pared 3 bases from V and 0 bases from J, leaving 9 bases between. This CDR3 contains 15 residues. The CDR3 bases are TGTGCCAGCAGCGGGGCAGGGGCGAACACCGGGGAGCTGTTTTTT. Its translation: CASSGAGANTGELFF.

This clone was counted a single time. The CDR3 sequence: CASSLNPGDYGYTF. The CDR3 nucleotides read TGTGCCAGCAGCCTTAATCCGGGGGACTATGGCTACACCTTC. The V and J genes are TRBV13 and TRBJ1-2; possibly TRBD1 for D (5 bases). The CDR3 has 14 amino acids. Germline CDR1 is PRHDT and CDR2 is FYEKMQ (reference sequence). V shed 5 bases and J shed 3 bases, with 13 bases lying between them. Based on the CDR3 plus reference TRBV13 and TRBJ1-2, the full variable domain is AAGVIQSPRHLIKEKRETATLKCYPIPRHDTVYWYQQGPGQDPQFLISFYEKMQSDKGSIPDRFSAQQFSDYHSELNMSSLELGDSALYFCASSLNPGDYGYTFGSGTRLTVV.

The gene calls are TRBV19 and TRBJ2-7; perhaps TRBD2 as D (5 bases). The CDR3 runs 13 residues. V shed 5 bases and J shed 1 base, with 9 bases lying between them. Looked up from germline, CDR1 is LNHDA and CDR2 is SQIVND (reference sequence). This chain's CDR3 is CASSASGSYEQYF. CDR3 coding DNA: TGTGCCAGTAGTGCCTCGGGGTCCTACGAGCAGTACTTC.

This clone was observed once. The chain combines TRBV6-5 with TRBJ2-7; D may be TRBD1 (6 bases). V was trimmed by 4 bases and J by 6 bases, leaving 7 bases between them. The germline V gene encodes CDR1 MNHEY and CDR2 SVGAGI. This CDR3 is 11 amino acids long. The CDR3 region is CASSLQGEQYF. The CDR3 nucleotides read TGTGCCAGCAGTTTACAGGGCGAGCAGTACTTC.

The chain has TRBV10-3 and TRBJ2-3; 10 nucleotides match TRBD1. Germline V gene lookup returns CDR1 ENHRY and CDR2 SYGVKD. The V gene end was trimmed by 3 bases and the J gene end by 1 base; junction bases not matched to a gene: 10. The CDR3 totals 18 residues. The CDR3 reads CAISERTGGSSGTDTQYF. The DNA for the CDR3 is TGTGCCATCAGTGAAAGGACAGGGGGAAGTTCTGGCACAGATACGCAGTATTTT.